This T cell receptor beta chain was profiled in a study of blood T cell repertoires in COVID-19. Study context: Donors in the United States, Italy and Spain gave samples during acute or convalescent COVID-19. From T cells, B-cell-depleted T cells, or PBMCs came the material, which was cDNA or gDNA.

This CDR3 is 15 amino acids long. Germline lookup yields CDR1 MNHNY and CDR2 SVGAGI (reference sequence). Trimming shortened V by 6 bases and J by 0 bases, and 12 bases separated the two germline ends. TCRdb's copy holds only in-frame clones and misses some; the assay was immunoSEQ multiplex PCR. This sample carries 110,000 or so clones, about four fifths of them seen once, and the ten largest clones take over 7.5%. The genes are TRBV6-6 and TRBJ1-3; possible D gene TRBD1, 6 bases. The receptor was derived from a woman in her thirties or forties with acute or convalescent COVID-19. Input material: peripheral blood. CDR3 nucleotides: TGTGCCAGCAGGGCCGGGACATCCTCTGGAAACACCATATATTTT. It translates to CASRAGTSSGNTIYF.